The T cell receptor beta chain described here comes from a study of persistence of HIV-infected CD4 T cells. Study results and limitations: Degenerate expanded CDR3beta sequences were enriched among CMV- and Gag-responding cells. TCRbeta richness was lower in CMV- and Gag-responding cells than in anti-CD3/anti-CD28-responding cells.

This was the immunoSEQ version 4 assay in survey mode. This table comes from immunoSEQ multiplex PCR, and its TCRdb copy is limited to in-frame clones, with some not included. The sample consists of approximately 40,000 clones, around 78% of them appearing once. The stimulus was an HIV-1 Gag 15-mer peptide pool, 1 ug/peptide/mL. CD40L-negative CD69-negative CD45RO-high memory CD4+ T cells were sorted as populations depleted of antigen-responding cells. These HIV-1-infected adults initiated suppressive ART in chronic infection. Note on this clone: The target antigen is unknown.

The sequence derives from an adult man with HIV who was CMV-seropositive. The sequencing here drew on CD4+ T cells sorted from PBMCs after roughly 19-hour stimulation, taken from a patient who received antiretroviral therapy.

CDR3 sequence (DNA): TGTGCCAGCAGCCCCACGGCCGCTGAGATAGCTTTCTTT. Translated: CASSPTAAEIAFF. The chain carries TRBV7-9 and TRBJ1-1, with D hard to call. Germline CDR1 SEHNR, CDR2 FQNEAQ (reference sequence). The CDR3 is made up of 13 amino acids. The V and J ends lost 5 bases and 10 bases respectively, with 17 bases between them.